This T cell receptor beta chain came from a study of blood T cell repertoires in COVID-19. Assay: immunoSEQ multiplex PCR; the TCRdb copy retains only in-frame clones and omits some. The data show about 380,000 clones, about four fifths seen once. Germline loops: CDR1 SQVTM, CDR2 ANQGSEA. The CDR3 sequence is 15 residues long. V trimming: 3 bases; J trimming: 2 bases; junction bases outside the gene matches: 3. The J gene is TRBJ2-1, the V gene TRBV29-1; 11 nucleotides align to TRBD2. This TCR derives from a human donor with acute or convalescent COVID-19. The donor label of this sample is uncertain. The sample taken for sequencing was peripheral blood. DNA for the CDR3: TGCAGCGTTGACATACTAGCGGGAGCCTACAATGAGCAGTTCTTC. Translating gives CSVDILAGAYNEQFF.